The sequence of this T cell receptor beta chain was determined in a study of T-cell memory formation after mild COVID-19. Study background: Largely, the TCR clusters proved donor specific.

General study findings and limits: A subset of responding clones appeared in pre-infection memory, suggesting cross-reactive memory joined.

A remark on this clonotype: The antigen is undetermined. One end of the junction is discordant with germline, which a read error may explain.

TCRdb analysed the 5' RACE reads with MiXCR anew, one entry per CDR3 protein. Here the sample spans some 210,000 distinct CDR3 sequences, under 30% being singletons. The sequence was obtained from an adult woman who had mild COVID-19 (a few samples of this study predate the infection). Cell type and time point are not known. The material sequenced was PBMCs or a T cell subset sorted from them (not recorded which).

The CDR3 loop is CASSLGRVDYDEQFF. The DNA of the CDR3 is TGTGCCAGCAGCTTGGGGCGGGTGGACTACGATGAGCAGTTCTTC. V usage is TRBV11-2 and J usage is TRBJ2-1; a possible D gene is TRBD2 (6 bases). There are 15 residues in the CDR3. In germline, CDR1 is SGHAT, CDR2 FQNNGV.